The 5 T cell receptor beta chains below come from one sample, sequenced in a study of cytomegalovirus exposure and HLA in healthy donors (dated by TCRdb to 2016 to 2017). Library method: the immunoSEQ multiplex PCR assay. For the multiplex PCR, a mixture combining 60 forward primers for TCR Vbeta segments and 13 reverse primers for TCR Jbeta segments was used. TCRdb provides this immuneACCESS table in a form limited to in-frame rearrangements. Some clones are lacking; in checked studies, under half of them reflect an unresolved V gene, and why the rest are absent is not known. Across this sample there are 150,000 to 200,000 clones, with 65% to 90% seen only once. Around 2.3% of the sample is taken by the ten largest. Sequenced sample: PBMCs. Source of these receptors: a woman between 45 and 60 years old in good health and CMV-seronegative.

The rearrangement links TRBV5-4 to TRBJ2-1; no firm D call. The CDR3 contains 12 residues. V gave up 0 bases and J gave up 4 bases, with 2 bases separating them. From germline, CDR1 is SGHNT and CDR2 YYREEE (reference sequence). Here the CDR3 DNA reads TGTGCCAGCAGCTTGGCGTACAATGAGCAGTTCTTC. The encoded protein is CASSLAYNEQFF. Looking up the rest from reference TRBV5-4 and TRBJ2-1 gives the full variable domain: ETGVTQSPTHLIKTRGQQVTLRCSSQSGHNTVSWYQQALGQGPQFIFQYYREEENGRGNFPPRFSGLQFPNYSSELNVNALELDDSALYLCASSLAYNEQFFGPGTRLTVL.

The chain links TRBV28 to TRBJ1-4; D is ambiguous. CDR3 length: 15 residues. The ends were cut back, 4 bases at V and 2 bases at J, with 11 bases in the middle. Germline CDR1 MDHEN, CDR2 SYDVKM. The CDR3 here is CASSSFGWTNEKLFF. DNA for the CDR3: TGTGCCAGCAGTTCATTCGGGTGGACTAATGAAAAACTGTTTTTT.

The V and J genes are TRBV5-4 and TRBJ2-3; 9 nucleotides match TRBD2. Germline V gene data show CDR1 as SGHNT and CDR2 as YYREEE (reference sequence). The trim removed 2 bases at V and 3 bases at J, leaving 4 bases unmatched. This CDR3 comprises 15 residues. The CDR3 region has the DNA TGTGCCAGCAGCTTTCCCAGCGGGAGGACAGATACGCAGTATTTT. It translates to CASSFPSGRTDTQYF.

This chain joins TRBV18 and TRBJ1-6; D perhaps matches TRBD1 (6 bases). The CDR3 sequence is 15 residues long. The germline CDR1 and CDR2 sequences are KGHSH and LQKENI. V lost 3 bases and J 7 bases, leaving 13 bases between the germline ends. Written as DNA, the CDR3 is TGTGCCAGCTCACCCGGGACAAGGGAAAATTCACCCCTCCACTTT. Encoded protein: CASSPGTRENSPLHF.

The chain recombines TRBV30 with TRBJ1-2; TRBD1 agrees at 8 bases. J gave up 1 base and V 2 bases, and 9 bases lay outside the gene matches. There are 16 residues in the CDR3. Per germline, CDR1 GTSNPN and CDR2 SVGIG (reference sequence). CDR3 coding DNA: TGTGCCTGGAGTATATCAGGGACAGGACTTAACTATGGCTACACCTTC. Its translation is CAWSISGTGLNYGYTF.